This T cell receptor (beta chain) was recorded in a study of CD8+CD57+ T cells in acquired aplastic anemia. Researchers used genomic DNA as the template to profile TCR beta VDJ and CDR3. TCRdb reprocessed the reads with MiXCR, giving one entry per CDR3 protein. The sample yields about 190,000 distinct CDR3 sequences, approximately 49% seen once. The CDR3 has 15 amino acids. Germline CDR1 is SGHTA and CDR2 is FQGNSA. Many counts were recorded for this clonotype. As yet, its antigen is unknown. Sequence at one end of the junction differs from germline and may be a read error. Study-level results: Sharing between patients and controls was observed for twenty-nine CD8+ CDR3 sequences.

The chain joins TRBV7-2 to TRBJ2-7; 10 bases agree with TRBD2. Sequencing used sorted CD4+, CD8+, or CD8+CD57+ T cells (not recorded which) from PBMCs. The TCR comes from a human donor in good health, serving as a control. Here the CDR3 reads CASSLAGLANYEQYF. The DNA for the CDR3 is TGTGCCAGCAGCCTAGCGGGACTAGCGAACTACGAGCAGTACTTC.